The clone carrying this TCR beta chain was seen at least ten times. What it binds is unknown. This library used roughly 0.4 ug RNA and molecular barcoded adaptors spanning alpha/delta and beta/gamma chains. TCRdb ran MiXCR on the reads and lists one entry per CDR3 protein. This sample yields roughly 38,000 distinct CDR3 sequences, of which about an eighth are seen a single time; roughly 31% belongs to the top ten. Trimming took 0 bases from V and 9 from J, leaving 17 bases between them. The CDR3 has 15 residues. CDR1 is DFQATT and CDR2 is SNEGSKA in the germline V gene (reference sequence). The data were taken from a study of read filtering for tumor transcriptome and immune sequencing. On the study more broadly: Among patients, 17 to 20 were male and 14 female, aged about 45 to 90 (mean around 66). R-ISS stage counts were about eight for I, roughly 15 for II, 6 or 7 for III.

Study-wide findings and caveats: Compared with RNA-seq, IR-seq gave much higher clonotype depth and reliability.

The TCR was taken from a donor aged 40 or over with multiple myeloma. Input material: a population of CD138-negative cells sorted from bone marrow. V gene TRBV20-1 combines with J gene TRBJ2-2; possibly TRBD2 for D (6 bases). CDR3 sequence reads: CSARERRGTGRELFF. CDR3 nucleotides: TGCAGTGCTAGAGAACGCCGGGGGACCGGACGGGAGCTGTTTTTT.